This T cell receptor beta chain comes out of a study of T cell responses to AZD1222 COVID-19 vaccine. On the study more broadly: Some second doses came at about 4 weeks and others at about 12 weeks; these were pooled.

The CDR3 totals 15 residues. Trimming cost V 2 bases and J 1 base, with 8 bases left between them. Germline CDR1 KGHSH, CDR2 LQKENI. Measured with immunoSEQ multiplex PCR; TCRdb has only the in-frame clones, and not every one. The data show fewer than 130,000 clones, 85% to 95% seen once. Points from the study as a whole: Once two AZD1222 doses were given, Spike-specific TCR breadth and depth went up. Donors were mostly white British, more females; clonal diversity possibly underestimated. Among vaccine-associated CD4 TCRs, coverage spanned spike, with dominance at 160-218 and 743-854.

Turning to this clone: Its specificity is unknown.

The starting material was peripheral blood, obtained on day 0 of AZD1222 vaccination. The chain couples TRBV18 to TRBJ2-2; perhaps TRBD2 as D (6 bases). This receptor was identified in an adult in good health. DNA of the CDR3: TGTGCCAGCTCACCAAAGGAGGGGAACACCGGGGAGCTGTTTTTT. Translating it yields CASSPKEGNTGELFF.